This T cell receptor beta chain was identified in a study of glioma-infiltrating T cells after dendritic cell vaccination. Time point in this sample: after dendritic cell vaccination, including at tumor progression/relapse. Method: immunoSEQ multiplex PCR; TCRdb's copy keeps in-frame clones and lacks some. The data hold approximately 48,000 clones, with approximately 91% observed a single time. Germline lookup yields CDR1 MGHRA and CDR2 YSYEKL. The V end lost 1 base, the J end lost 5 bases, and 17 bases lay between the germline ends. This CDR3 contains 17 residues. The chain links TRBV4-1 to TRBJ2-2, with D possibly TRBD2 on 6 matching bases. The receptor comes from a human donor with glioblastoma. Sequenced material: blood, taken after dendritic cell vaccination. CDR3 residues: CASSQGGKGGGTGELFF. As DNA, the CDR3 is TGCGCCAGCAGCCAAGGGGGCAAGGGAGGAGGAACCGGGGAGCTGTTTTTT.